This T cell receptor beta chain came from a study of blood T cell repertoires in COVID-19. The wider study: The United States, Italy and Spain supplied acute and convalescent COVID-19 samples. From T cells, B-cell-depleted T cells, or PBMCs came the material, which was cDNA or gDNA.

Authors' processing steps: Amplified reference gene primers provided the basis for estimating nucleated cell counts. Assay: immunoSEQ multiplex PCR; the TCRdb copy retains only in-frame clones and omits some. That table supplies the V and J calls and clone size; D and trimming were determined from the DNA. The sample includes about 46,000 clones, about 85% of them seen just once. V shed 4 bases and J shed 6 bases, with 22 bases lying between them. Looked up from germline, CDR1 is SGHTS and CDR2 is YDEGEE. This CDR3 is built from 17 residues. The TCR comes from a woman in her forties or fifties who had recovered from COVID-19. The chain has TRBV5-8 and TRBJ2-2; D gene uncertain. Sequencing was performed on PBMCs or T cells enriched from blood (not recorded which). The CDR3 protein is CASSAGSRVILAGELFF. DNA of the CDR3: TGTGCCAGCAGCGCAGGTTCCCGTGTAATCTTGGCCGGGGAGCTGTTTTTT.